This is a list of T cell receptor beta chains from one sample in a study of T cell repertoires in cytomegalovirus infection. Each CDR3 protein gets one entry after TCRdb re-called the reads with MiXCR. Of about 700,000 distinct CDR3 sequences in the sample, roughly 36% were seen once. Which antigens these TCRs recognize remains unknown. The sequences come from cultured PBMCs, collected from culture after CMV antigen stimulation. The receptor set was obtained from a human donor in good health (CMV status not recorded). Some clones in this sample may be carry-over from other donors' samples. Both conserved end residues are trimmed from each CDR3.

>TRBV7-2|TRBJ2-3|12
ASLGRDGTDTQY
>TRBV7-2|TRBJ2-1|13
ASSSASGGRNEQF
>TRBV11-2|TRBJ1-6|11
ASSARVNSPLH
>TRBV6-2/TRBV6-3|TRBJ2-3|15
ASSYRDRGRGTDTQY
>TRBV28|TRBJ2-7|14
ASSFPGQELSYEQY
>TRBV20-1|TRBJ2-3|9
SGEGTDTQY
>TRBV6-1|TRBJ2-5|13
ASSDLTGPQETQY
>TRBV11-2|TRBJ1-1|11
ASSPGVAIEAF
>TRBV6-1|TRBJ2-7|10
ASSVRGNEQY
>TRBV9|TRBJ2-3|14
ASSPRRSGLWDTQY
>TRBV11-2|TRBJ1-1|10
ASSLYRTEAF